The source of this T cell receptor (beta chain) is a study of siplizumab effects on memory and regulatory T cells. The CDR3 totals 14 residues. Trimming took off 5 bases at V and 0 bases at J, with 9 bases between the two ends. CDR1 SNHLY and CDR2 FYNNEI come from the germline V gene. This table comes from immunoSEQ multiplex PCR, and its TCRdb copy is limited to in-frame clones, with some not included. The top ten clones hold less than 1.5% of a sample with about 100,000 clones, around 93% of them seen once. About this clone itself: Antigen: not known.

Broader study findings: Siplizumab conditions gave an average of about 70% Treg-derived mappable alloreactive CD4+ clones, versus 26.9% for controls. Whether the proliferating Tregs (from siplizumab cultures) were suppressive was not confirmed. Siplizumab significantly brought down the alloreactive sequences that trace back to unstimulated CD4+ memory cells. Poor capture below about 10^-5 frequency left most alloreactive clones unmapped to unstimulated subsets.

The V gene is TRBV2, the J gene TRBJ2-3, with D unclear. This clonotype was sampled from a human donor in good health. The sequenced material came from non-Treg CD4+ T cells sorted from blood. CDR3 sequence: CASSRGLSTDTQYF. Here the CDR3 DNA reads TGTGCCAGCAGTAGAGGCCTGAGCACAGATACGCAGTATTTT.